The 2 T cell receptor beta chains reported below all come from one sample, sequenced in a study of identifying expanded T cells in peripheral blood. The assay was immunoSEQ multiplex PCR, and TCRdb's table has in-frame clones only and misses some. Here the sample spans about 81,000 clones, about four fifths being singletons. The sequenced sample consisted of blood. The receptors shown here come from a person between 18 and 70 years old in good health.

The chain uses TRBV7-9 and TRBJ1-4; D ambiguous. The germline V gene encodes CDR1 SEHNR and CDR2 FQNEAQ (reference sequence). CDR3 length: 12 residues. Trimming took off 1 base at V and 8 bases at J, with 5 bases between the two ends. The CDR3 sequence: CASSLDGEKLFF. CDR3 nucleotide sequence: TGTGCCAGCAGCTTAGATGGGGAAAAACTGTTTTTT.

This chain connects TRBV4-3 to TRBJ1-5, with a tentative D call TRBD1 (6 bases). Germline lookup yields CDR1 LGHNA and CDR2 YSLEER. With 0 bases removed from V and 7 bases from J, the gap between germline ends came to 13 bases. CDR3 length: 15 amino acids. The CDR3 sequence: CASSQEWGAEQPQHF. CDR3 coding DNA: TGCGCCAGCAGCCAAGAGTGGGGGGCAGAACAGCCCCAGCATTTT.